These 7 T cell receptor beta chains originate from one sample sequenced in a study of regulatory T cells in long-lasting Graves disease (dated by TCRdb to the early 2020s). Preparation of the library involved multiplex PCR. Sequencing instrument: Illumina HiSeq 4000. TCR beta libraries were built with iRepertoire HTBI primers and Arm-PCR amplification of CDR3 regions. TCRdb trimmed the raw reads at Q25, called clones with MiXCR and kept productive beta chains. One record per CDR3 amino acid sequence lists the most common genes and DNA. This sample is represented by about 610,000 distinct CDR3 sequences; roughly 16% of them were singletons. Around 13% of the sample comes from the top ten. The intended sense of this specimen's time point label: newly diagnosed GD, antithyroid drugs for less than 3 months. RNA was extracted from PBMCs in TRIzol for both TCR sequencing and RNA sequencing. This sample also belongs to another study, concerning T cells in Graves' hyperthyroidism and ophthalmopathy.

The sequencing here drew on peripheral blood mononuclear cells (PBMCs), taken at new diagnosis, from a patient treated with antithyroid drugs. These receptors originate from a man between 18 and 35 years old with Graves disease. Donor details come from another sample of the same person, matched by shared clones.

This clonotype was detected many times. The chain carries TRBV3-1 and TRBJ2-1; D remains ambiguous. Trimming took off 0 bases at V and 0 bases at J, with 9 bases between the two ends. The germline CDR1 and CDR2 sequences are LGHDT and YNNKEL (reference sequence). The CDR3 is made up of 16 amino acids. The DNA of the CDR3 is TGTGCCAGCAGCCAAGACACATCGTACTCCTACAATGAGCAGTTCTTC. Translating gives CASSQDTSYSYNEQFF.

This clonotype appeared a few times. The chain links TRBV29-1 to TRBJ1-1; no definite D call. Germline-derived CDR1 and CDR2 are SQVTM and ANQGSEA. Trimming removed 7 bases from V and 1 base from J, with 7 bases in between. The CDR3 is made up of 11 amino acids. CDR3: CSGGENTEAFF. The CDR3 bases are TGCAGCGGCGGGGAGAACACTGAAGCTTTCTTT.

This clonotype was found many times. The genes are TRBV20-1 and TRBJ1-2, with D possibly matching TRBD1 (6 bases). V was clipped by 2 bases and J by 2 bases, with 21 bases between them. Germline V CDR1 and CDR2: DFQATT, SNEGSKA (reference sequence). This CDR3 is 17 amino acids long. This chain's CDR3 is CSARTFTGRGVNYGYTF. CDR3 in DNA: TGCAGTGCTAGAACTTTTACAGGGAGGGGTGTAAACTATGGCTACACCTTC.

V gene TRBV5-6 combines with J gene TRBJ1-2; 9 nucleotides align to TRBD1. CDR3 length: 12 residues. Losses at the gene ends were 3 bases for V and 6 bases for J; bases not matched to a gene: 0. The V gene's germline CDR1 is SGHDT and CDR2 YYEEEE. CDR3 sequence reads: CASSWDRDGYTF. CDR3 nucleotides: TGTGCCAGCAGCTGGGACAGGGATGGCTACACCTTC. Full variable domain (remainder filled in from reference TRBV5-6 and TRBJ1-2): DAGVTQSPTHLIKTRGQQVTLRCSPKSGHDTVSWYQQALGQGPQFIFQYYEEEERQRGNFPDRFSGHQFPNYSSELNVNALLLGDSALYLCASSWDRDGYTFGSGTRLTVV.

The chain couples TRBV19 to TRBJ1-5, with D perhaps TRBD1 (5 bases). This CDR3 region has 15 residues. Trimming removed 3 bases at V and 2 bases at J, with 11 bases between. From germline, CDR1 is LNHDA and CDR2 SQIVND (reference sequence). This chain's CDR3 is CASSIWGIGNQPQHF. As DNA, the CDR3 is TGTGCCAGTAGTATTTGGGGCATAGGCAATCAGCCCCAGCATTTT.

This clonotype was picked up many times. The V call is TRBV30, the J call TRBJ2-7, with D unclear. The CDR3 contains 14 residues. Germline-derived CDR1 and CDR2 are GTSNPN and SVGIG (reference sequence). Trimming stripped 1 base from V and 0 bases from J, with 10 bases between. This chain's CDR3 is CAWSGATYSYEQYF. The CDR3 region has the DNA TGTGCCTGGAGTGGCGCCACCTACTCCTACGAGCAGTACTTC.

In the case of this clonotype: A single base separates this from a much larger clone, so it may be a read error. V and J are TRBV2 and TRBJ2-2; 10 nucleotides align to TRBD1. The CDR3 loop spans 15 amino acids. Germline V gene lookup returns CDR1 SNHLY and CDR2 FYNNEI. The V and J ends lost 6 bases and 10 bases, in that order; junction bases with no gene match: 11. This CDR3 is CASREDRGTGEELFF. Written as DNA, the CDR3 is TGTGCCAGCAGGGAGGACAGGGGGACTGGCGAGGAGCTGTTTTTT.